Described below is a single T cell receptor (beta chain) sequence and its context. V was clipped by 5 bases and J by 4 bases; unmatched bases: 5. The CDR3 extends over 15 amino acids. Germline V gene sequence: CDR1 MNHEY, CDR2 SMNVEV (reference sequence). This sample was taken from a study of blood T cell repertoires in COVID-19. Study-wide background: There were acute and convalescent COVID-19 samples, and they came from the United States, Italy and Spain. The cDNA or gDNA used as material had been derived from T cells, B-cell-depleted T cells, or PBMCs.

In the original analysis: Amplification of reference gene primers provided the estimated nucleated cell counts. Using immunoSEQ multiplex PCR, the repertoire was profiled, and TCRdb retains in-frame clones only, with some absent. The V and J calls and clone size are taken from that table; D and trimming were inferred from the DNA. The sample records over 120,000 clones, roughly 91% being singletons. Sequencing was carried out using peripheral blood. The sequence derives from a man in his 60s with active or convalescent COVID-19. This rearrangement joins TRBV27 to TRBJ2-5, with 12 bases matching TRBD2. DNA for the CDR3: TGTGCCAGCAGTCCCACGGGACTAGCGGGAGAGACCCAGTACTTC. It is translated as CASSPTGLAGETQYF.